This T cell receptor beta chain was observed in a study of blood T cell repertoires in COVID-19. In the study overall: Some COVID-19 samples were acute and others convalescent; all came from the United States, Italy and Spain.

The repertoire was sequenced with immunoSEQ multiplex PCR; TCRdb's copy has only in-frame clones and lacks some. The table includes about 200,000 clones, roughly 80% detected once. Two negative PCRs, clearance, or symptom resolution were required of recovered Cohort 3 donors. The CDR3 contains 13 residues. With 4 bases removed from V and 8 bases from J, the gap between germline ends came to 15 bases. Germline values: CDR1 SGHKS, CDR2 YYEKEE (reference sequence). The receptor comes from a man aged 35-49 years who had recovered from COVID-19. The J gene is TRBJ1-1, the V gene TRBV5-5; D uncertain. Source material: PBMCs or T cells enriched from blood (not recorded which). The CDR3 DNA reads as TGTGCCAGCAGCCAATCCAAGGAGACCGAAGCTTTCTTT. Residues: CASSQSKETEAFF. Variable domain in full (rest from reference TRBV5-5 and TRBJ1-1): DAGVTQSPTHLIKTRGQQVTLRCSPISGHKSVSWYQQVLGQGPQFIFQYYEKEERGRGNFPDRFSARQFPNYSSELNVNALLLGDSALYLCASSQSKETEAFFGQGTRLTVV.